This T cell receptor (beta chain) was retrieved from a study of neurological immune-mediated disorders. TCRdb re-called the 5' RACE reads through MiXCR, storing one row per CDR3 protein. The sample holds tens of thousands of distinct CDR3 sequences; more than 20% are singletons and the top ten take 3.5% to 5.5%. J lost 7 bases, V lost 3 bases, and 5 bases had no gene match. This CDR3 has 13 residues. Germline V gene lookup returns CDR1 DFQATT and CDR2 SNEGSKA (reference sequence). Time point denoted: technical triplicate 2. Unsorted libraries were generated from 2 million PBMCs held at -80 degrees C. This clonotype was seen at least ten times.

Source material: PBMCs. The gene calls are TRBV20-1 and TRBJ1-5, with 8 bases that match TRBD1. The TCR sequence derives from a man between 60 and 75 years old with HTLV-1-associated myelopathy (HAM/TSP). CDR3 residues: CSASQGANQPQHF. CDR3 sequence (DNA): TGCAGTGCTAGCCAGGGGGCAAACCAGCCCCAGCATTTT.